The T cell receptor (beta chain) described here comes from a study of blood T cells in healthy people across ages. There were healthy Caucasian individuals from Russia, aged 6 to 90, serving as donors. The sample, about 9.2 milliliters of peripheral blood, was drawn from each donor. Whenever a sample was processed, at least 6 million PBMCs were isolated. This clonotype was counted ten times or more. Alongside a J-beta primer mix, a sample-barcoded 5' primer served in a second PCR lasting about 6 to 11 cycles. TCRdb analysed the 5' RACE reads with MiXCR anew, one entry per CDR3 protein. The data show 650,000 or so distinct CDR3 sequences, under 65% seen once. The CDR3 is 12 residues long. Germline lookup yields CDR1 DFQATT and CDR2 SNEGSKA (reference sequence). V lost 6 bases, J lost 1 base, and 10 bases lay in between.

This rearrangement joins TRBV20-1 to TRBJ2-7; possibly TRBD1 or TRBD2 for D (5 bases each). The sample consisted of blood. This receptor was identified in a woman of 80 years or more in good health. For the CDR3, the DNA is TGCAGTGCCGTCAGGGAGTCCTACGAGCAGTACTTC. It translates to CSAVRESYEQYF.